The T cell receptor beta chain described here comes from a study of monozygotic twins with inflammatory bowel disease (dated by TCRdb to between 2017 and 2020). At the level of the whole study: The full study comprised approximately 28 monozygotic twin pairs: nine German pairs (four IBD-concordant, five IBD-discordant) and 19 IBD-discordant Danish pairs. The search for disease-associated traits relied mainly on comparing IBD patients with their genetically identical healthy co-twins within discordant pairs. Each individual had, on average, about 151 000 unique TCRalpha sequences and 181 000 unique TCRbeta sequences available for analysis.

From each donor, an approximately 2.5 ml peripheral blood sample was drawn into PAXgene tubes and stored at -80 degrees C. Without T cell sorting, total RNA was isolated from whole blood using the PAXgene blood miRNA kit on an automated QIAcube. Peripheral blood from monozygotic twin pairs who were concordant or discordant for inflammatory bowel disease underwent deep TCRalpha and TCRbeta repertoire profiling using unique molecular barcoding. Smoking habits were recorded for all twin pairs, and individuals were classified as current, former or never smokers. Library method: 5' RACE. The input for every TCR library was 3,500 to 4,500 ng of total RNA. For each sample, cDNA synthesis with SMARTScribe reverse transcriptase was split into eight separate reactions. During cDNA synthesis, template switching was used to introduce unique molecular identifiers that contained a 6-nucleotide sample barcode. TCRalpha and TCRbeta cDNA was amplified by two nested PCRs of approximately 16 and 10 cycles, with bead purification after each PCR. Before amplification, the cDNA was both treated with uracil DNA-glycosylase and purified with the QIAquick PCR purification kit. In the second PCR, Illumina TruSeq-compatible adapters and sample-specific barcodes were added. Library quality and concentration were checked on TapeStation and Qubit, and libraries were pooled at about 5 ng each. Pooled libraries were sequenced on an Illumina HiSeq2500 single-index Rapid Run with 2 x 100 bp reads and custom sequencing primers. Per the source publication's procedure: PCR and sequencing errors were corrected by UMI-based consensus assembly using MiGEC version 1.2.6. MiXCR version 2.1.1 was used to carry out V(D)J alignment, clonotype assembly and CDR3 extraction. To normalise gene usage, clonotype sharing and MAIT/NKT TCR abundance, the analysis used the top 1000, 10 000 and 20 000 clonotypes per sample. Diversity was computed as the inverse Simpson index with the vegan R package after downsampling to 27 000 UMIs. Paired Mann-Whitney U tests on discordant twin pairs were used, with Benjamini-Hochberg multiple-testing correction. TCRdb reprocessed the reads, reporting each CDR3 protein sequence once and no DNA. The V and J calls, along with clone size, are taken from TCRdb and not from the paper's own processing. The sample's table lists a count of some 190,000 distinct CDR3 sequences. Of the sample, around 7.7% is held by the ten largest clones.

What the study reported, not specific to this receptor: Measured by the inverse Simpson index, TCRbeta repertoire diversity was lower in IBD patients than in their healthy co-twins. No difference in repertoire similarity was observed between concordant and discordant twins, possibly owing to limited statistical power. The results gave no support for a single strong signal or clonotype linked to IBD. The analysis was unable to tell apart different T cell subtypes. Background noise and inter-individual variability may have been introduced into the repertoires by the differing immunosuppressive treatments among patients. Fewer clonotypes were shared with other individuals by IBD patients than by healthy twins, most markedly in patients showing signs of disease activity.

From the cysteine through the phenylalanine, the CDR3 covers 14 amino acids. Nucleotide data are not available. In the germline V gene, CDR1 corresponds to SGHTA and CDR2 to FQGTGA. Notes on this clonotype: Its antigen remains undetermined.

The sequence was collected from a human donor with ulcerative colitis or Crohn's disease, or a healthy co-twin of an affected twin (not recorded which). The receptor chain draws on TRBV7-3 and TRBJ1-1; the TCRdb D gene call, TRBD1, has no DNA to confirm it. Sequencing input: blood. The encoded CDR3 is CASSDSGGQTEAFF.